The 30 T cell receptor beta chains below were found in one sample sequenced in a study of somatic mutations in cytotoxic T cells in rheumatoid arthritis. Repertoires were generated with immunoSEQ multiplex PCR, while TCRdb's copy carries only in-frame clones and drops some. The sample lists 15,000 to 20,000 clones; around 83% were seen once. Sequencing was carried out using CD8+ T cells sorted from blood. The receptor set was obtained from an adult with rheumatoid arthritis.

This clone was observed a few times. Within the sample, other DNA sequences also encode this same CDR3. The chain is built from TRBV28 and TRBJ2-7; D remains ambiguous. The V gene's germline CDR1 is MDHEN and CDR2 SYDVKM. The CDR3 is 12 residues long. V was pared by 2 bases and J by 4 bases, with 6 bases between. Here the CDR3 DNA reads TGTGCCAGCAGTTTAGGTCTTTACGAGCAGTACTTC. It is translated as CASSLGLYEQYF.

With regard to this clone: The sample contains more than one DNA sequence encoding this CDR3. The V and J genes are TRBV4-1 and TRBJ1-1; D uncertain. Germline loops: CDR1 MGHRA, CDR2 YSYEKL. CDR3 length: 15 residues. The ends were cut back, 1 base at V and 0 bases at J, with 9 bases in the middle. The CDR3 sequence: CASSQVGQMNTEAFF. CDR3 nucleotides: TGCGCCAGCAGCCAAGTAGGCCAGATGAACACTGAAGCTTTCTTT.

The rearrangement uses TRBV10-3 and TRBJ2-2; D tentatively reads TRBD1 or TRBD2 (5 bases each). Per the germline V gene, CDR1 is ENHRY and CDR2 is SYGVKD. The CDR3 loop spans 17 amino acids. Trimming removed 3 bases from V and 0 bases from J, with 14 bases in between. Here the CDR3 DNA reads TGTGCCATCAGTGACCCAGGGACGGAAACGAACACCGGGGAGCTGTTTTTT. It specifies CAISDPGTETNTGELFF.

V usage is TRBV7-7 and J usage is TRBJ2-5; a possible D gene is TRBD1 (6 bases). The DNA end is more similar to TRBJ2-7, so the J call may be wrong. This CDR3 contains 13 residues. Germline values: CDR1 SSHAT, CDR2 FNYEAQ (reference sequence). The CDR3 reads CASSPGQSYEQYF. CDR3 sequence (DNA): TGTGCCAGCAGCCCCGGACAGTCTTACGAGCAGTACTTC.

V and J are TRBV7-9 and TRBJ1-5; no definite D call. The V gene's germline CDR1 is SEHNR and CDR2 FQNEAQ (reference sequence). This CDR3 has 12 amino acids. The V gene lost 1 base and the J gene lost 8 bases, with 6 bases spanning the gap. CDR3 in amino acids: CASSLGAEPQHF. The CDR3 DNA is TGTGCCAGCAGCTTAGGGGCAGAGCCCCAGCATTTT.

J is TRBJ2-7 and V is TRBV9; tentative D call: TRBD2 (5 bases). Trimming took 1 base from V and 0 from J, leaving 11 bases between them. This CDR3 spans 15 amino acids. CDR1 and CDR2 (germline): SGDLS, YYNGEE. CDR3 DNA: TGTGCCAGCAGCGTAAGCGGCGCGAGCTCCTACGAGCAGTACTTC. This gives the protein CASSVSGASSYEQYF.

The chain is built from TRBV11-2 and TRBJ2-3; no clear D gene. This CDR3 spans 12 amino acids. The V end lost 7 bases, the J end lost 3 bases, and 8 bases lay between the germline ends. Germline V gene lookup returns CDR1 SGHAT and CDR2 FQNNGV. The CDR3 nucleotides are TGTGCCAGCACCCTGGGGACAGATACGCAGTATTTT. Translated: CASTLGTDTQYF.

The CDR3 sequence: CAISESGTGGLEDGYTF. For the CDR3, the DNA is TGTGCCATCAGTGAGTCAGGGACAGGGGGTCTCGAGGATGGCTACACCTTC. V usage is TRBV10-3 and J usage is TRBJ1-2; TRBD1 matches at 11 bases. The CDR3 extends over 17 amino acids. Trimming removed 0 bases from V and 6 bases from J; junction bases left unmatched: 9. Germline CDR1 and CDR2: ENHRY and SYGVKD.

This chain connects TRBV29-1 to TRBJ2-3; D is ambiguous. The CDR3 contains 14 residues. CDR1 is SQVTM, CDR2 ANQGSEA, per germline. Deletions cut 7 bases from V and 0 bases from J, with 14 bases between. The CDR3 DNA follows: TGCAGCGCCGAAGCAGGATATAGCACAGATACGCAGTATTTT. Translated, it gives CSAEAGYSTDTQYF.

The chain uses TRBV30 and TRBJ2-5, with D unclear. In germline, CDR1 is GTSNPN, CDR2 SVGIG (reference sequence). The CDR3 contains 15 residues. Trimming took off 3 bases at V and 6 bases at J, with 20 bases between the two ends. CDR3 sequence: CAWRDELWLQKTQYF. The CDR3 DNA follows: TGTGCCTGGAGGGACGAGCTGTGGTTGCAAAAGACCCAGTACTTC.

This sequence joins TRBV10-1 and TRBJ2-7; no clear D gene. Trimming cost V 4 bases and J 4 bases, with 11 bases left between them. CDR3 length: 13 amino acids. Germline CDR1 and CDR2: WNHNN and SYGVQD (reference sequence). The CDR3 DNA is TGCGCCAGCAGTGGTTCCCCTTGGTACGAGCAGTACTTC. Amino acids: CASSGSPWYEQYF.

The chain links TRBV7-8 to TRBJ1-3, with a tentative D call TRBD1 (5 bases). Trimming removed 5 bases at V and 0 bases at J, with 14 bases between. Germline V gene sequence: CDR1 SGHVS, CDR2 FQNEAQ. The CDR3 loop spans 16 amino acids. CDR3 DNA sequence: TGTGCCAGCAGCGACTCGTGGGGCTACTCTGGAAACACCATATATTTT. The encoded protein is CASSDSWGYSGNTIYF.

This chain joins TRBV27 and TRBJ2-5; 8 bases are a match to TRBD2. The V gene's germline CDR1 is MNHEY and CDR2 SMNVEV (reference sequence). V lost 3 bases to trimming and J lost 5 bases; unmatched junction nucleotides: 8. The length of the CDR3 is 15 residues. This CDR3 is CASSFERGYVETQYF. The DNA for the CDR3 is TGTGCCAGCAGTTTCGAGCGGGGGTATGTGGAGACCCAGTACTTC.

The gene calls are TRBV5-8 and TRBJ2-7; D is unresolved. Trimming removed 1 base from V and 2 bases from J, with 10 bases in between. The CDR3 runs 14 residues. Germline V gene data show CDR1 as SGHTS and CDR2 as YDEGEE. DNA of the CDR3: TGTGCCAGCAGCTTGCGGCATAATCCCTACGAGCAGTACTTC. Translated: CASSLRHNPYEQYF.

The chain links TRBV28 to TRBJ2-7; D ambiguous. Between the trimmed V and J ends, which lost 3 bases and 4 bases, there was a span of 10 bases. Germline assignment: CDR1 MDHEN and CDR2 SYDVKM. The CDR3 totals 13 residues. CDR3 residues: CASSFGSTYEQYF. In DNA form, the CDR3 reads TGTGCCAGCAGTTTTGGCAGCACTTACGAGCAGTACTTC. Filled out from reference TRBV28 and TRBJ2-7, the complete variable domain reads DVKVTQSSRYLVKRTGEKVFLECVQDMDHENMFWYRQDPGLGLRLIYFSYDVKMKEKGDIPEGYSVSREKKERFSLILESASTNQTSMYLCASSFGSTYEQYFGPGTRLTVT.

The CDR3 nucleotides read TGTGCCAGCAGTGAAACAGGGGGACGATCACCCCTCCACTTT. Translation gives CASSETGGRSPLHF. This rearrangement joins TRBV28 to TRBJ1-6; TRBD1 agrees at 8 bases. J lost 10 bases, V lost 5 bases, and 7 bases had no gene match. Germline values: CDR1 MDHEN, CDR2 SYDVKM. The CDR3 length is 14 residues. Looking up the rest from reference TRBV28 and TRBJ1-6 gives the full variable domain: DVKVTQSSRYLVKRTGEKVFLECVQDMDHENMFWYRQDPGLGLRLIYFSYDVKMKEKGDIPEGYSVSREKKERFSLILESASTNQTSMYLCASSETGGRSPLHFGNGTRLTVT.

The V and J genes are TRBV19 and TRBJ2-2; a possible D gene is TRBD2 (7 bases). The V end was cut by 8 bases, the J end by 5 bases, with 18 bases between. CDR3 length: 15 amino acids. The germline V gene has CDR1 LNHDA and CDR2 SQIVND (reference sequence). The CDR3 reads CASYVYGGPTGELFF. DNA for the CDR3: TGTGCCAGTTACGTCTACGGGGGGCCAACCGGGGAGCTGTTTTTT.

The V gene is TRBV9, the J gene TRBJ1-4; the match to TRBD1 covers 10 bases. Germline lookup yields CDR1 SGDLS and CDR2 YYNGEE. The CDR3 has 16 amino acids. Losses at the gene ends were 0 bases for V and 6 bases for J; bases not matched to a gene: 5. The CDR3 bases are TGTGCCAGCAGCGTAGGGGGAGGGACAGGGGATGAAAAACTGTTTTTT. Translated: CASSVGGGTGDEKLFF.

This chain connects TRBV13 to TRBJ1-4, with D possibly matching TRBD1 (5 bases). V was pared by 5 bases and J by 7 bases, with 20 bases between. This CDR3 comprises 16 residues. The germline CDR1 and CDR2 sequences are PRHDT and FYEKMQ (reference sequence). The CDR3 region is CASSTSGATVGEKLFF. CDR3 sequence (DNA): TGTGCCAGCAGCACTAGTGGGGCGACAGTTGGTGAAAAACTGTTTTTT.

The V gene is TRBV25-1, the J gene TRBJ2-3, with D perhaps matching TRBD2 (5 bases). CDR3 size: 15 residues. The V end was cut by 4 bases, the J end by 2 bases, with 13 bases between. Germline loops: CDR1 MGHDK, CDR2 SYGVNS. CDR3 in amino acids: CASSGTAALTDTQYF. CDR3 DNA: TGTGCCAGCAGTGGAACAGCGGCCCTCACAGATACGCAGTATTTT.

V gene TRBV29-1 combines with J gene TRBJ2-3; no reliable D call. This CDR3 comprises 11 residues. V gave up 7 bases and J gave up 8 bases, with 13 bases separating them. Germline V CDR1 and CDR2: SQVTM, ANQGSEA. The CDR3 region has the DNA TGCAGCGCGGTGCTATGGGGTACGCAGTATTTT. This codes for CSAVLWGTQYF.

This chain uses TRBV10-1 with TRBJ1-1, with D hard to call. The V gene's germline CDR1 is WNHNN and CDR2 SYGVQD (reference sequence). V was trimmed by 5 bases and J by 1 base, leaving 8 bases between them. CDR3 length: 13 residues. Here the CDR3 DNA reads TGCGCCAGCAGTCAGCGGGGGAACACTGAAGCTTTCTTT. Protein sequence: CASSQRGNTEAFF.

The genes are TRBV12-5 and TRBJ2-1; 8 bases match TRBD2. CDR3 length: 17 amino acids. After removal of 7 bases from V and 0 bases from J, the junction contained 11 bases not matched to a gene. Germline loops: CDR1 LGHNT, CDR2 FRNRAP. The CDR3 region is CASASIIAGSSYNEQFF. CDR3 DNA sequence: TGTGCTAGTGCCTCGATCATAGCGGGGAGCTCCTACAATGAGCAGTTCTTC.

This clone was recorded a few times. This chain links TRBV5-6 with TRBJ2-7; 9 bases align to TRBD1. Germline lookup yields CDR1 SGHDT and CDR2 YYEEEE. V gave up 1 base and J gave up 6 bases; unmatched junction bases: 11. The CDR3 contains 16 residues. The CDR3 DNA reads TGTGCCAGCAGCTTGATGACGGGACAGGGCTTGGGCGAGCAGTACTTC. Translating gives CASSLMTGQGLGEQYF. Together with reference TRBV5-6 and TRBJ2-7, the CDR3 gives the full variable domain: DAGVTQSPTHLIKTRGQQVTLRCSPKSGHDTVSWYQQALGQGPQFIFQYYEEEERQRGNFPDRFSGHQFPNYSSELNVNALLLGDSALYLCASSLMTGQGLGEQYFGPGTRLTVT.

This clone was observed a handful of times. The V gene is TRBV27, the J gene TRBJ2-7, with 12 bases that match TRBD2. Unmatched junction bases numbered 10, after V lost 6 bases and J lost 4 bases. The CDR3 covers 16 residues. CDR1 and CDR2 from the germline V gene are MNHEY and SMNVEV (reference sequence). The CDR3, as DNA: TGTGCCAGCAGGCTGACCGCCGGGACTAGCGGGTACGAGCAGTACTTC. This sequence encodes CASRLTAGTSGYEQYF.

The chain couples TRBV9 to TRBJ1-1; no firm D call. The ends were cut back, 1 base at V and 0 bases at J, with 13 bases in the middle. This CDR3 has 16 amino acids. The germline V gene has CDR1 SGDLS and CDR2 YYNGEE. The CDR3 sequence: CASSVNPGAMNTEAFF. CDR3 in DNA: TGTGCCAGCAGCGTAAATCCAGGCGCCATGAACACTGAAGCTTTCTTT.

This chain uses TRBV11-2 with TRBJ2-1; TRBD1 or TRBD2 may be the D gene (5 bases each). V was pared by 2 bases and J by 3 bases, with 8 bases between. CDR3 length: 14 residues. Per germline, CDR1 SGHAT and CDR2 FQNNGV. The CDR3 region is CASSLMRGYNEQFF. The CDR3 DNA sequence: TGTGCCAGCAGCTTAATGAGGGGCTACAATGAGCAGTTCTTC.

V and J are TRBV11-3 and TRBJ2-7, with TRBD2 matching 8 bases. Germline V CDR1 and CDR2: SGHNT, YENEEA. CDR3 length equals 12 residues. The J segment lost 5 bases and the V segment lost 5 bases, leaving 2 bases of the junction unmatched. As DNA, the CDR3 is TGTGCCAGCAGCACTAGCGGCGACGAGCAGTACTTC. Amino acids: CASSTSGDEQYF.

The genes are TRBV28 and TRBJ1-3; maybe TRBD1 (5 bases). The germline V and J ends were trimmed by 3 bases and 0 bases, with 12 bases remaining between them. CDR1 is MDHEN, CDR2 SYDVKM, per germline. CDR3 length: 16 amino acids. The chain's CDR3 is CASSLFTGLSGNTIYF. CDR3 DNA sequence: TGTGCCAGCAGTTTGTTTACAGGCCTCTCTGGAAACACCATATATTTT.

V usage is TRBV15 and J usage is TRBJ1-2; no definite D call. This CDR3 is 17 amino acids long. The V gene lost 0 bases and the J gene lost 0 bases, with 14 bases spanning the gap. The germline gives CDR1 LNHNV, CDR2 YYDKDF (reference sequence). CDR3 sequence (DNA): TGTGCCACCAGCAGAGATGTCGGGCGGCTCCCTAACTATGGCTACACCTTC. This translates into CATSRDVGRLPNYGYTF. Full variable domain (rest looked up from reference TRBV15 and TRBJ1-2): DAMVIQNPRYQVTQFGKPVTLSCSQTLNHNVMYWYQQKSSQAPKLLFHYYDKDFNNEADTPDNFQSRRPNTSFCFLDIRSPGLGDTAMYLCATSRDVGRLPNYGYTFGSGTRLTVV.